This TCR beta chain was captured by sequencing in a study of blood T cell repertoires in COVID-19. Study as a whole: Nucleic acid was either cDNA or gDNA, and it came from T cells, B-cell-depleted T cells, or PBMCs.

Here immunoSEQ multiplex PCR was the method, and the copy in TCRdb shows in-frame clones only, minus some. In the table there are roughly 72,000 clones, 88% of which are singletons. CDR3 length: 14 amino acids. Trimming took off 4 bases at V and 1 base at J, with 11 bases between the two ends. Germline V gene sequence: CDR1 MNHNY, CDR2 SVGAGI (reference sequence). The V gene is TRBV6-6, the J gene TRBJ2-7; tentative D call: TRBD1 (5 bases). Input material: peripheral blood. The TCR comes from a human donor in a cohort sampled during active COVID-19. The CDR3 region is CASSFRTSSYEQYF. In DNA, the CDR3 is TGTGCCAGCAGTTTCCGGACATCGTCCTACGAGCAGTACTTC.